Following are 23 T cell receptor beta chains from one sample sequenced in a study of cytomegalovirus exposure and HLA in healthy donors. PCR primers comprised 60 Vbeta and 13 Jbeta primers. The table came from immunoSEQ multiplex PCR; TCRdb's copy has only in-frame clones and leaves some out. Of roughly 260,000 clones in the sample, 84% were seen once. The sample was PBMCs. These receptors came from a woman between 40 and 55 years old in good health and CMV-seropositive.

The chain employs TRBV19 and TRBJ2-2, with D perhaps TRBD1 (8 bases). Germline lookup yields CDR1 LNHDA and CDR2 SQIVND (reference sequence). The CDR3 loop spans 15 amino acids. Trimming pared 4 bases from V and 4 bases from J, leaving 13 bases between. The CDR3: CASSRGGTGTGELFF. The CDR3 region has the DNA TGTGCCAGTAGTAGGGGGGGGACAGGCACCGGGGAGCTGTTTTTT.

V is TRBV7-9 and J is TRBJ1-1, with 7 bases fitting TRBD1. Germline CDR1 and CDR2: SEHNR and FQNEAQ (reference sequence). This CDR3 region has 13 residues. V was clipped by 5 bases and J by 11 bases; unmatched bases: 11. The chain's CDR3 is CASSERDREHAFF. The CDR3 DNA is TGTGCCAGCAGCGAGAGAGACAGGGAGCATGCTTTCTTT.

This clone was seen a few times. The chain joins TRBV7-3 to TRBJ1-2; D unclear. Germline V gene lookup returns CDR1 SGHTA and CDR2 FQGTGA. Trimming stripped 2 bases from V and 1 base from J, with 8 bases between. CDR3 length: 14 residues. CDR3 residues: CASSLPNFNYGYTF. CDR3 sequence (DNA): TGTGCCAGCAGCTTACCGAACTTTAACTATGGCTACACCTTC.

In this sample, this clone turned up a few times. The chain carries TRBV5-1 and TRBJ2-3; no firm D call. Trimming cost V 1 base and J 2 bases, with 2 bases left between them. Germline V lookup: CDR1 SGHRS, CDR2 YFSETQ. The CDR3 extends over 12 amino acids. The chain's CDR3 is CASSLYTDTQYF. CDR3 in DNA: TGCGCCAGCAGCTTGTACACAGATACGCAGTATTTT.

The rearrangement links TRBV11-3 to TRBJ2-3, with a possible D match to TRBD2 (6 bases). The V gene lost 0 bases and the J gene lost 2 bases, with 9 bases spanning the gap. The germline CDR1 and CDR2 sequences are SGHNT and YENEEA. CDR3 length equals 15 residues. The CDR3 spells CASSLDSGLTDTQYF. The CDR3 nucleotides are TGTGCCAGCAGCTTAGATAGCGGTCTCACAGATACGCAGTATTTT.

The chain joins TRBV7-9 to TRBJ1-5; the D is unclear. The germline V gene has CDR1 SEHNR and CDR2 FQNEAQ (reference sequence). Trimming stripped 1 base from V and 5 bases from J, with 9 bases between. CDR3 length: 14 residues. The CDR3 sequence: CASSLVGNHQPQHF. In DNA form, the CDR3 reads TGTGCCAGCAGCTTAGTTGGCAACCATCAGCCCCAGCATTTT.

The chain combines TRBV7-7 with TRBJ2-5; 12 bases agree with TRBD2. The CDR3 totals 15 residues. V shed 4 bases, J shed 5 bases, and the junction held 5 bases outside the gene matches. CDR1 SSHAT and CDR2 FNYEAQ come from the germline V gene (reference sequence). The CDR3, as DNA: TGTGCCAGCAGCTCGACTAGCGGGAGTCTGGAGACCCAGTACTTC. It yields the protein CASSSTSGSLETQYF.

V gene TRBV18 combines with J gene TRBJ1-2, with TRBD1 as a possible D gene (5 bases). V lost 6 bases and J 6 bases, leaving 17 bases between the germline ends. Looked up from germline, CDR1 is KGHSH and CDR2 is LQKENI. The CDR3 runs to 14 residues. The CDR3, as DNA: TGTGCCAGCTCGAAGGGACTTCCCACGGATGGCTACACCTTC. Its protein product is CASSKGLPTDGYTF.

The chain combines TRBV30 with TRBJ1-3; no clear D. This CDR3 is built from 14 residues. Germline values: CDR1 GTSNPN, CDR2 SVGIG (reference sequence). Trimming stripped 0 bases from V and 0 bases from J, with 6 bases between. DNA for the CDR3: TGTGCCTGGAGTGTACTTGTCTCTGGAAACACCATATATTTT. It codes for CAWSVLVSGNTIYF.

This chain joins TRBV25-1 and TRBJ2-4; the match to TRBD2 covers 10 bases. Trimming removed 3 bases from V and 3 bases from J; junction bases left unmatched: 2. Germline V gene data show CDR1 as MGHDK and CDR2 as SYGVNS. This CDR3 comprises 15 residues. CDR3: CASSESGRGKNIQYF. The CDR3 coding sequence is TGTGCCAGCAGTGAGAGCGGGAGGGGCAAAAACATTCAGTACTTC.

The V and J genes are TRBV5-6 and TRBJ1-2; TRBD1 matches 12 bases. This CDR3 is 15 amino acids long. The J segment lost 7 bases and the V segment lost 0 bases, leaving 4 bases of the junction unmatched. Germline V gives CDR1 SGHDT, CDR2 YYEEEE. CDR3 residues: CASSLVGQGAFGYTF. CDR3 bases: TGTGCCAGCAGCTTGGTGGGACAGGGGGCGTTTGGCTACACCTTC.

The V gene is TRBV27, the J gene TRBJ2-1; the match to TRBD2 covers 13 bases. The germline V gene encodes CDR1 MNHEY and CDR2 SMNVEV (reference sequence). The CDR3 is 17 amino acids. The V gene end was trimmed by 4 bases and the J gene end by 6 bases; junction bases not matched to a gene: 9. CDR3 in DNA: TGTGCCAGCAGTTCACAGGGGGGGACTAGCGGGATCAATGAGCAGTTCTTC. It codes for CASSSQGGTSGINEQFF.

Only one count was recorded for this clone. The CDR3 reads CASSSGGPYEQYF. In DNA form, the CDR3 reads TGTGCCAGCAGCTCTGGGGGCCCCTACGAGCAGTACTTC. The chain links TRBV5-5 to TRBJ2-7; weak D call: TRBD1 (6 bases). Trimming cost V 3 bases and J 2 bases, with 9 bases left between them. The CDR3 is 13 amino acids. Per the germline V gene, CDR1 is SGHKS and CDR2 is YYEKEE (reference sequence).

This clone was observed a few times. V is TRBV19 and J is TRBJ2-7; the D gene is possibly TRBD1 (6 bases). The CDR3 covers 15 residues. V lost 5 bases and J lost 5, with 19 bases in between. From germline, CDR1 is LNHDA and CDR2 SQIVND (reference sequence). CDR3 DNA sequence: TGTGCCAGTAGTCGAGAGGACAGTATTGGGGACGAGCAGTACTTC. Protein: CASSREDSIGDEQYF.

J is TRBJ1-1 and V is TRBV7-8, with no clear D. From germline, CDR1 is SGHVS and CDR2 FQNEAQ. The CDR3 has 13 residues. The V end was cut by 4 bases, the J end by 3 bases, with 9 bases between. The DNA for the CDR3 is TGTGCCAGCAGCTCGCGGATGGACACTGAAGCTTTCTTT. The encoded protein is CASSSRMDTEAFF.

This clone was found a few times. The chain uses TRBV4-3 and TRBJ2-3, with TRBD2 matching 11 bases. This CDR3 is built from 19 residues. Per germline, CDR1 LGHNA and CDR2 YSLEER. The J segment lost 4 bases and the V segment lost 0 bases, leaving 12 bases of the junction unmatched. The CDR3 sequence is CASSQDLMELAGVADTQYF. The CDR3 DNA sequence: TGCGCCAGCAGCCAAGATCTAATGGAACTAGCGGGAGTAGCAGATACGCAGTATTTT.

This clone has a handful of counts. The V gene is TRBV6-4, the J gene TRBJ2-1; 10 bases align to TRBD1. Germline lookup yields CDR1 MRHNA and CDR2 SNTAGT. The CDR3 runs 16 residues. The V gene end was trimmed by 0 bases and the J gene end by 8 bases; junction bases not matched to a gene: 7. CDR3 DNA sequence: TGTGCCAGCAGTGACTCGTCGGGACAGGGGTCCGATGAGCAGTTCTTC. Its protein is CASSDSSGQGSDEQFF.

This chain joins TRBV16 and TRBJ1-1; D not resolved. The V gene lost 0 bases and the J gene lost 8 bases, with 7 bases spanning the gap. Germline loops: CDR1 KGHSY, CDR2 FQNENV. The CDR3 contains 12 residues. The chain's CDR3 is CASSQSFGEAFF. CDR3 nucleotide sequence: TGTGCCAGCAGCCAATCGTTCGGGGAAGCTTTCTTT.

The sample holds a few counts of this clone. This chain connects TRBV5-1 to TRBJ1-4, with D possibly TRBD1 on 5 matching bases. The CDR3 is 14 residues long. V was pared by 5 bases and J by 8 bases, with 16 bases between. Germline-derived CDR1 and CDR2 are SGHRS and YFSETQ. The DNA for the CDR3 is TGCGCCAGCAGTCGGTCGGGGGGTTGGGAAAAACTGTTTTTT. It encodes CASSRSGGWEKLFF.

The rearrangement uses TRBV29-1 and TRBJ2-7; 12 nucleotides line up with TRBD2. CDR3 length equals 14 residues. Germline loops: CDR1 SQVTM, CDR2 ANQGSEA. V dropped 6 bases and J dropped 4; count of bases not matched to a gene: 7. DNA of the CDR3: TGCAGCGTAACGACTAGCGGGAGTTTATACGAGCAGTACTTC. Residues: CSVTTSGSLYEQYF.

The chain couples TRBV28 to TRBJ2-3, with D perhaps TRBD2 (5 bases). From germline, CDR1 is MDHEN and CDR2 SYDVKM. Deletions cut 4 bases from V and 6 bases from J, with 5 bases between. The CDR3 has 11 amino acids. DNA of the CDR3: TGTGCCAGCAGTTGGAGGGATACGCAGTATTTT. Protein: CASSWRDTQYF.

This clone appeared once. V usage is TRBV10-3 and J usage is TRBJ1-1; D gene unclear. Deletions cut 5 bases from V and 4 bases from J, with 11 bases between. In germline, CDR1 is ENHRY, CDR2 SYGVKD. The CDR3 sequence is 13 residues long. Here the CDR3 DNA reads TGTGCCATCAGTTTCGGGGTAGGCACTGAAGCTTTCTTT. Its translation: CAISFGVGTEAFF.

The chain links TRBV27 to TRBJ2-3; maybe TRBD1 (6 bases). Trimming shortened V by 2 bases and J by 0 bases, and 12 bases separated the two germline ends. CDR3 length: 16 residues. The germline gives CDR1 MNHEY, CDR2 SMNVEV (reference sequence). CDR3 loop: CASSLRTDPSTDTQYF. The CDR3 DNA reads as TGTGCCAGCAGTTTAAGGACAGACCCTAGCACAGATACGCAGTATTTT.